These 28 T cell receptor beta chains were sequenced from one sample in a study of identical twins. One entry per CDR3 protein, called by TCRdb with MiXCR from the 5' RACE reads. Of approximately 1.8 million distinct CDR3 sequences detected, under 35% appear once; the ten largest clones hold about 0.27%. Sequenced sample: cord blood. The receptors originated from a newborn girl in good health.

With respect to this clonotype: The junction does not match germline at one end; this may be a read error. The V gene is TRBV3-1, the J gene TRBJ2-2; 10 positions match TRBD1. This CDR3 region has 16 residues. Germline values: CDR1 LGHDT, CDR2 YNNKEL (reference sequence). The CDR3 DNA sequence: TGTGCCAGCAGACGATCCGGGACAGGGGACTCCGGAGAGCTGTTTTTT. Its protein is CASRRSGTGDSGELFF.

This clonotype was detected a few times. The chain joins TRBV7-8 to TRBJ2-5, with D perhaps TRBD2 (6 bases). Germline V gene lookup returns CDR1 SGHVS and CDR2 FQNEAQ. This CDR3 has 22 amino acids. V lost 2 bases and J lost 0, with 31 bases in between. CDR3 nucleotides: TGTGCCAGCAGCTTACTTCAGGACTACCGGGCGTTAGCGGAGGGGTACCAAGAGACCCAGTACTTC. Protein sequence: CASSLLQDYRALAEGYQETQYF.

The chain links TRBV14 to TRBJ2-1; 9 bases are shared with TRBD2. The J call may be faulty, since TRBJ2-7 better matches the DNA end. Germline-derived CDR1 and CDR2 are SGHDN and FVKESK. The CDR3 has 17 residues. The CDR3 DNA is TGTGCCAGCAGCCCCTTACTAGCGGGCGTAGCCTACAATGAGCAGTACTTC. This translates into CASSPLLAGVAYNEQYF.

This clonotype has just a few counts. This rearrangement joins TRBV7-9 to TRBJ2-1; no clear D. Germline V lookup: CDR1 SEHNR, CDR2 FQNEAQ (reference sequence). The CDR3 consists of 16 residues. V lost 2 bases to trimming and J lost 6 bases, with 17 bases between them. DNA of the CDR3: TGTGCCAGCAGCTTATCAGGCCCTTTGATGGGCAATGAGCAGTTCTTC. As protein: CASSLSGPLMGNEQFF.

On this clonotype: Since a much larger clone is just one base distant, this may be a read error. V and J are TRBV20-1 and TRBJ1-2; 7 bases align to TRBD1. Germline values: CDR1 DFQATT, CDR2 SNEGSKA (reference sequence). The CDR3 runs 12 residues. CDR3 region: CSAKTGSYGHTF. CDR3 nucleotide sequence: TGCAGTGCTAAGACAGGGAGCTATGGCCACACCTTC.

This clonotype was seen a handful of times. The chain uses TRBV29-1 and TRBJ2-7; D might be TRBD2 (6 bases). The CDR3 loop spans 13 amino acids. Trimming shortened V by 4 bases and J by 2 bases, and 12 bases separated the two germline ends. Germline CDR1 reads SQVTM; CDR2 reads ANQGSEA. DNA for the CDR3: TGCAGCGTTGTTCAGGCGGGAACCTACGAGCAGTACTTC. Translating gives CSVVQAGTYEQYF.

The rearrangement joins TRBV7-6 to TRBJ2-3; D is undetermined. This CDR3 has 18 residues. The germline gives CDR1 SGHVS, CDR2 FNYEAQ. Between the trimmed V and J ends, which lost 2 bases and 4 bases, there was a span of 22 bases. The CDR3 nucleotides are TGTGCCAGCAGCTTATCCCTACATCCGGTTTTGGGCGCAGATACGCAGTATTTT. Amino acid sequence: CASSLSLHPVLGADTQYF.

The sample holds a few counts of this clonotype. This chain joins TRBV20-1 and TRBJ2-1; 12 bases match TRBD2. V shed 0 bases, J shed 7 bases, and the junction held 7 bases outside the gene matches. Germline V gene data show CDR1 as DFQATT and CDR2 as SNEGSKA (reference sequence). The CDR3 extends over 16 amino acids. CDR3 residues: CSARDPSTSGGNEQFF. The CDR3 bases are TGCAGTGCTAGAGATCCCTCTACTAGCGGGGGGAATGAGCAGTTCTTC.

This clonotype was detected a few times. Just one base apart from a much larger clone, this may be a read error. The gene calls are TRBV12-3 or TRBV12-4 and TRBJ2-3, with TRBD2 identical over 11 bases. Unmatched junction bases numbered 3, after V lost 6 bases and J lost 1 base. This CDR3 comprises 15 residues. CDR3 sequence: CASRPTSGGTDTQYF. The CDR3 DNA follows: TGTGCCAGCAGGCCGACTAGCGGGGGCACAGATACGCAGTATTTT.

The CDR3 bases are TGCAGTGCTAGTAGTAGCGGAGCTACCTACGAGCAGTACTTC. Amino acids: CSASSSGATYEQYF. The chain employs TRBV20-1 and TRBJ2-7, with a possible D match to TRBD2 (6 bases). CDR3 length: 14 residues. The germline V and J ends were trimmed by 3 bases and 2 bases, with 14 bases remaining between them. The germline V gene encodes CDR1 DFQATT and CDR2 SNEGSKA (reference sequence).

Worth noting for this clonotype: It is likely a read error, because the conserved phenylalanine at the end of the CDR3 is missing. The V gene is TRBV20-1, the J gene TRBJ2-7, with D unclear. The better agreement between TRBJ2-5 and the DNA end casts doubt on the J call. CDR3 size: 10 residues. Germline V CDR1 and CDR2: DFQATT, SNEGSKA (reference sequence). In nucleotides, the CDR3 is TGCAGTGCTAGCAAGGAGACCCAGTACTTA. It yields the protein CSASKETQYL.

A few counts support this clonotype. V and J are TRBV20-1 and TRBJ2-7; D gene unclear. CDR3 size: 14 residues. The ends were cut back, 6 bases at V and 3 bases at J, with 18 bases in the middle. Germline CDR1 DFQATT, CDR2 SNEGSKA (reference sequence). In DNA form, the CDR3 reads TGCAGTGCCCAACGGTCGCGTGGATTCTACGAGCAGTACTTC. This codes for CSAQRSRGFYEQYF.

CDR3 sequence reads: CSVESSAPYEQYF. In DNA, the CDR3 is TGCAGCGTTGAGTCCAGCGCGCCCTACGAGCAGTACTTC. The V and J genes are TRBV29-1 and TRBJ2-7; D is ambiguous. The V gene's germline CDR1 is SQVTM and CDR2 ANQGSEA. Trimming pared 3 bases from V and 2 bases from J, leaving 11 bases between. This CDR3 has 13 amino acids.

This clonotype appeared a few times. V usage is TRBV20-1 and J usage is TRBJ2-4; 11 bases fit TRBD2. The J call may be wrong; the DNA end is better matched by TRBJ2-7. Germline CDR1 and CDR2: DFQATT and SNEGSKA (reference sequence). The CDR3 covers 12 residues. CDR3 protein: CSVTSGDYEQYF. CDR3 nucleotide sequence: TGCAGTGTGACTAGCGGGGACTACGAGCAGTACTTC.

This clonotype appeared a single time. The chain's CDR3 is CACRDRAPGQPQHF. The CDR3, as DNA: TGTGCCTGTCGAGACAGGGCCCCTGGTCAGCCCCAGCATTTT. The J gene is TRBJ1-5, the V gene TRBV30, with 7 bases lining up with TRBD1. The germline V gene encodes CDR1 GTSNPN and CDR2 SVGIG (reference sequence). Trimming took 6 bases from V and 6 from J; bases not matched to a gene: 11. The CDR3 is 14 amino acids.

Remarks on this clonotype: Mismatch with germline at one junction end may stem from a read error. The V gene is TRBV6-1, the J gene TRBJ1-1, with TRBD1 matching over 7 bases. The CDR3 is made up of 15 amino acids. The germline V gene has CDR1 MNHNS and CDR2 SASEGT. For the CDR3, the DNA is TGTGCCAACAGTTCCCGCGGAGCAGGGGGGACTGAAGCTTTCTTT. Its protein is CANSSRGAGGTEAFF.

The chain couples TRBV2 to TRBJ1-2; D may be TRBD1 (6 bases). CDR3 length: 15 residues. The V end was cut by 6 bases, the J end by 1 base, with 15 bases between. CDR1 and CDR2 (germline): SNHLY, FYNNEI. The CDR3 here is CASSPTGHYNYGYTF. The CDR3 DNA follows: TGTGCCAGCAGCCCAACGGGACACTATAACTATGGCTACACCTTC.

Only a few counts were recorded for this clonotype. The chain has TRBV28 and TRBJ1-1; possibly TRBD1 for D (5 bases). This CDR3 spans 13 amino acids. Trimming cost V 4 bases and J 4 bases, with 10 bases left between them. CDR1 MDHEN and CDR2 SYDVKM come from the germline V gene. CDR3 nucleotides: TGTGCCAGCAGTTCCCCGGACACCACTGAAGCTTTCTTT. This translates into CASSSPDTTEAFF.

CDR3 in DNA: TGTGCCAGCAGCCAAGGGCATACGGGTCACAATGAGCAGTACTTC. The encoded protein is CASSQGHTGHNEQYF. The chain has TRBV4-2 and TRBJ2-1; D gene uncertain. The J call is in doubt because the DNA end fits TRBJ2-7 better. Germline V gene lookup returns CDR1 LGHNA and CDR2 YNFKEQ. The CDR3 has 15 residues.

The chain employs TRBV20-1 and TRBJ2-5, with 10 nucleotides matching TRBD2. The V gene's germline CDR1 is DFQATT and CDR2 SNEGSKA (reference sequence). The CDR3 is 14 residues long. V lost 0 bases to trimming and J lost 11 bases; unmatched junction nucleotides: 9. CDR3 in DNA: TGCAGTGCTAGAGAACTAGCGGGATTCAATGAGCAGTACTTC. Its translation is CSARELAGFNEQYF.

This clonotype was picked up a small number of times. This rearrangement joins TRBV6-5 to TRBJ2-1; D not certain. Germline V lookup: CDR1 MNHEY, CDR2 SVGAGI. Trimming left V 3 bases short and J 0 bases short, with 18 bases between. This CDR3 is 18 amino acids long. The CDR3 region has the DNA TGTGCCAGCAGTTATCTGTCCTTCGACCCGAGCTCCTACAATGAGCAGTTCTTC. It yields the protein CASSYLSFDPSSYNEQFF.

The sample holds many counts of this clonotype. The junction differs from germline at one of its ends, possibly a read error. The CDR3 nucleotides read TGTGCCAGCAGTTTATCTGAAGGGTATGGCTACACCTTC. Translation gives CASSLSEGYGYTF. The gene calls are TRBV5-1 and TRBJ1-2; D is undetermined. The CDR3 runs to 13 residues. Germline-derived CDR1 and CDR2 are SGHRS and YFSETQ.

The sample holds a few counts of this clonotype. The rearrangement uses TRBV3-1 and TRBJ1-5; D is unresolved. V was pared by 3 bases and J by 0 bases, with 6 bases between. From germline, CDR1 is LGHDT and CDR2 YNNKEL (reference sequence). This CDR3 is 14 amino acids long. The CDR3 is CASSHKGSNQPQHF. The CDR3 nucleotides are TGTGCCAGCAGCCACAAGGGTAGCAATCAGCCCCAGCATTTT.

A remark on this clonotype: At one end the junction does not follow the germline gene, possibly because of a read error. CDR3 nucleotide sequence: TGTGCCAGCAGTTACCAGGGATCCCAAGGGACCCAGTACTTC. Translation: CASSYQGSQGTQYF. This chain links TRBV6-5 with TRBJ2-5, with D possibly matching TRBD1 (5 bases). This CDR3 is built from 14 residues. Germline loops: CDR1 MNHEY, CDR2 SVGAGI.

This clonotype showed up just a few times. The rearrangement links TRBV25-1 to TRBJ2-1; TRBD2 aligns across 8 bases. Germline CDR1 is MGHDK and CDR2 is SYGVNS. CDR3 length: 15 residues. Trimming took 1 base from V and 8 from J; bases not matched to a gene: 7. CDR3 residues: CASSESGGAVYEQFF. The CDR3, as DNA: TGTGCCAGCAGTGAATCCGGGGGGGCGGTCTATGAGCAGTTCTTC. The variable domain in full, with the rest retrieved from reference TRBV25-1 and TRBJ2-1, is EADIYQTPRYLVIGTGKKITLECSQTMGHDKMYWYQQDPGMELHLIHYSYGVNSTEKGDLSSESTVSRIRTEHFPLTLESARPSHTSQYLCASSESGGAVYEQFFGPGTRLTVL.

The CDR3 loop is CASGGLNNEQYF. The DNA for the CDR3 is TGTGCCAGCGGGGGATTAAACAATGAGCAGTACTTC. The chain carries TRBV2 and TRBJ2-5; the D gene could be TRBD1 or TRBD2 (5 bases each). The CDR3 is 12 amino acids. Germline V gene data show CDR1 as SNHLY and CDR2 as FYNNEI. V was clipped by 8 bases and J by 11 bases, with 18 bases between them.

This chain connects TRBV29-1 to TRBJ1-2, with D uncertain. Germline V gene data show CDR1 as SQVTM and CDR2 as ANQGSEA. This CDR3 region has 10 residues. V shed 6 bases and J shed 8 bases, with 10 bases lying between them. In DNA form, the CDR3 reads TGCAGCGTCTCCCATGGAGGCTACACCTTC. It codes for CSVSHGGYTF. Filled out from reference TRBV29-1 and TRBJ1-2, the complete variable domain reads SAVISQKPSRDICQRGTSLTIQCQVDSQVTMMFWYRQQPGQSLTLIATANQGSEATYESGFVIDKFPISRPNLTFSTLTVSNMSPEDSSIYLCSVSHGGYTFGSGTRLTVV.

This clonotype was counted a few times. The chain recombines TRBV7-8 with TRBJ2-3; TRBD2 agrees at 13 bases. This CDR3 has 17 residues. Germline CDR1 and CDR2: SGHVS and FQNEAQ. Trimming removed 5 bases from V and 6 bases from J; junction bases left unmatched: 11. The DNA for the CDR3 is TGTGCCAGCAGCCGGAGAAGGACTAGCGGGAGAGGGGATACGCAGTATTTT. Translation: CASSRRRTSGRGDTQYF.